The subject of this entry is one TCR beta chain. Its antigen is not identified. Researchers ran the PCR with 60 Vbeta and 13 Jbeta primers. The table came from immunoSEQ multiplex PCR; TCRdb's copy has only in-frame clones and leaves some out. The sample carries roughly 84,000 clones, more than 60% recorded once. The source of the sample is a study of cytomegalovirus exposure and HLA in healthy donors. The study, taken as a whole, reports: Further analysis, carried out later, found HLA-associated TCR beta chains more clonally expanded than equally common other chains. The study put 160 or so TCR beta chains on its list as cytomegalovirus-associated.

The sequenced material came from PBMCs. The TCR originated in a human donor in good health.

The DNA of the CDR3 is TGCAGCGTTGAAAAGGGGACTTGGAACACTGAAGCTTTCTTT. It encodes CSVEKGTWNTEAFF. This chain links TRBV29-1 with TRBJ1-1; TRBD1 is a possible D gene (5 bases). The CDR3 totals 14 residues. Germline CDR1 is SQVTM and CDR2 is ANQGSEA. The ends were cut back, 2 bases at V and 1 base at J, with 11 bases in the middle.